This record covers a single T cell receptor (beta chain). The CDR3 is made up of 16 amino acids. J gave up 0 bases and V 1 base, and 4 bases lay outside the gene matches. Germline assignment: CDR1 SGHTA and CDR2 FQGNSA. The data were produced by immunoSEQ multiplex PCR, yet TCRdb's version contains in-frame clones alone and is incomplete. The sample lists 150,000 to 200,000 clones, approximately 88% seen once, with roughly 2.9% in the top ten. These data belong to a study of blood T cell repertoires in COVID-19. Study background: The samples span acute and convalescent COVID-19 from the United States, Italy and Spain. Sources were T cells, B-cell-depleted T cells, or PBMCs; the material itself was cDNA or gDNA.

J is TRBJ1-1 and V is TRBV7-2, with 8 bases that match TRBD1. This sequence originates from a woman aged 55-70 years with acute or convalescent COVID-19. Input material: peripheral blood. Here the CDR3 DNA reads TGTGCCAGCAGCTTAGTAACAGGGGGATTGAACACTGAAGCTTTCTTT. Translating gives CASSLVTGGLNTEAFF.